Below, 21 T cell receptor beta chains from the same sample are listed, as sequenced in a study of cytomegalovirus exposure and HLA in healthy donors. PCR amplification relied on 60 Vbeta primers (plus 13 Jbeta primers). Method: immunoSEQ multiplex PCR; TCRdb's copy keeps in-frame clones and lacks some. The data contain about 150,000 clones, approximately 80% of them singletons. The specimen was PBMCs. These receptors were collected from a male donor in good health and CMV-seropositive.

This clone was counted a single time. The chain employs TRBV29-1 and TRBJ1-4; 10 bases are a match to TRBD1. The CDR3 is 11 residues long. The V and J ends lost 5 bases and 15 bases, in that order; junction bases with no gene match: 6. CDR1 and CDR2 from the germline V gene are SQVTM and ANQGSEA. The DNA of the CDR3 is TGCAGCGTTTATTGGGGACAGGGGTTGTTTTTT. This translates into CSVYWGQGLFF. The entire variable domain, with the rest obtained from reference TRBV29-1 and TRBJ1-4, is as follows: SAVISQKPSRDICQRGTSLTIQCQVDSQVTMMFWYRQQPGQSLTLIATANQGSEATYESGFVIDKFPISRPNLTFSTLTVSNMSPEDSSIYLCSVYWGQGLFFGSGTQLSVL.

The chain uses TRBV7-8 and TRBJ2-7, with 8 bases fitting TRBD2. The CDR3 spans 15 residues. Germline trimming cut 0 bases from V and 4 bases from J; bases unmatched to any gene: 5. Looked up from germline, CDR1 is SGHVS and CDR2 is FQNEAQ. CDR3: CASSLASGSLYEQYF. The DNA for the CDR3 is TGTGCCAGCAGCTTAGCGAGCGGGAGTCTGTACGAGCAGTACTTC.

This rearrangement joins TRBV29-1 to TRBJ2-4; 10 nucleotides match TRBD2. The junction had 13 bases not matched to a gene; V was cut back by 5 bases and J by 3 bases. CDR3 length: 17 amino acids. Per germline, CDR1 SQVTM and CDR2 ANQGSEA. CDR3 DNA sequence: TGCAGCGTTCGACTAGCGGGCCTGGAGGGCCACAAAAACATTCAGTACTTC. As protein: CSVRLAGLEGHKNIQYF.

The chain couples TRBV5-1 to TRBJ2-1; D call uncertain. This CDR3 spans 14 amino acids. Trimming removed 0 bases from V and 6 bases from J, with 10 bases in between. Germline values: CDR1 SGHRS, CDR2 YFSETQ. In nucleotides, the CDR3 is TGCGCCAGCAGCTTGGGACAAAACTTCAATGAGCAGTTCTTC. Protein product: CASSLGQNFNEQFF. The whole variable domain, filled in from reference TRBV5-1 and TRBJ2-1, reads KAGVTQTPRYLIKTRGQQVTLSCSPISGHRSVSWYQQTPGQGLQFLFEYFSETQRNKGNFPGRFSGRQFSNSRSEMNVSTLELGDSALYLCASSLGQNFNEQFFGPGTRLTVL.

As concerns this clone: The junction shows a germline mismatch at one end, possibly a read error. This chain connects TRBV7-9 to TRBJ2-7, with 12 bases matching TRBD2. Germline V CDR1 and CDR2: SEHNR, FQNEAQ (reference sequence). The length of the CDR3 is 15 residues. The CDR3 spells CSSSSTSGRWSEQYF. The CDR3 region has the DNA TGTTCCAGCAGCTCGACTAGCGGGAGATGGAGCGAGCAGTACTTC.

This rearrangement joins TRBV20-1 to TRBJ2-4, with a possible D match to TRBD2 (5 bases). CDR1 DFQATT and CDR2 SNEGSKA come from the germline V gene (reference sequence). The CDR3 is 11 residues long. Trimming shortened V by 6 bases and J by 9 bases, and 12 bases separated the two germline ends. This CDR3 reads CSARWEIIQYF. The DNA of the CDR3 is TGCAGTGCCCGATGGGAGATCATTCAGTACTTC.

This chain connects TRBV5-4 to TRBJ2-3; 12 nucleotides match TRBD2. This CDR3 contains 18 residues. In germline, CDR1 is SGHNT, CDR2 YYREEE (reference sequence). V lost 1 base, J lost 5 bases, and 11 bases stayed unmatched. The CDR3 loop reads CASSLSVLAGGGGDTQYF. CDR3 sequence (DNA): TGTGCCAGCAGCTTGTCGGTACTAGCGGGAGGAGGGGGAGATACGCAGTATTTT.

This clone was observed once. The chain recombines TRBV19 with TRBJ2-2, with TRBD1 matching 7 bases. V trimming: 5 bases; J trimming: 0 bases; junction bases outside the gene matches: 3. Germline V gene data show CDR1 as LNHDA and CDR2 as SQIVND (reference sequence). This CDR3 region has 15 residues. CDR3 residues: CASSGRGTNTGELFF. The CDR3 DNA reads TGTGCCAGTAGTGGCAGGGGGACGAACACCGGGGAGCTGTTTTTT.

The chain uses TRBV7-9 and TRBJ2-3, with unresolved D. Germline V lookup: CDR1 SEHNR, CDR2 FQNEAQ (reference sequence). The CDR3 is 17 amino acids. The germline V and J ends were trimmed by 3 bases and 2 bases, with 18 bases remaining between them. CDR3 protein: CASSLAWVRLSTDTQYF. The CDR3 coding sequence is TGTGCCAGCAGCTTGGCCTGGGTGAGGCTATCCACAGATACGCAGTATTTT. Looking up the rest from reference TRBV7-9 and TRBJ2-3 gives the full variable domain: DTGVSQNPRHKITKRGQNVTFRCDPISEHNRLYWYRQTLGQGPEFLTYFQNEAQLEKSRLLSDRFSAERPKGSFSTLEIQRTEQGDSAMYLCASSLAWVRLSTDTQYFGPGTRLTVL.

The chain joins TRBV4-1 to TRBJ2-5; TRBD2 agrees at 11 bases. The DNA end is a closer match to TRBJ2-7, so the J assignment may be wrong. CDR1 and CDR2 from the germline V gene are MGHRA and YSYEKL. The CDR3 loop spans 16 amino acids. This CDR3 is CASSQDSTSGTYEQYF. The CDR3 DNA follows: TGCGCCAGCAGCCAAGATTCGACTAGCGGGACCTACGAGCAGTACTTC.

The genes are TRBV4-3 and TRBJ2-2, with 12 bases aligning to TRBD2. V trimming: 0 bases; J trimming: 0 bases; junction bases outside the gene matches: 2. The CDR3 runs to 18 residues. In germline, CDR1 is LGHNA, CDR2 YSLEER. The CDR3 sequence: CASSQESSGRANTGELFF. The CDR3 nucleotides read TGCGCCAGCAGCCAAGAATCTAGCGGGAGGGCGAACACCGGGGAGCTGTTTTTT.

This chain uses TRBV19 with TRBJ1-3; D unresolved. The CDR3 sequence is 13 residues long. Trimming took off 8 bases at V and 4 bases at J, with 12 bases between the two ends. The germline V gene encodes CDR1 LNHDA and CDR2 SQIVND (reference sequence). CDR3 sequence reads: CASAGTVGNTIYF. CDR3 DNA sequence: TGTGCCAGTGCAGGAACAGTCGGAAACACCATATATTTT.

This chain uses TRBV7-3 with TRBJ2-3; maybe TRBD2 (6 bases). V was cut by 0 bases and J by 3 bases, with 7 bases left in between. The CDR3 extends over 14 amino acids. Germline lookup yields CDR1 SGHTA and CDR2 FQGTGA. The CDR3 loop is CASSLTGSTDTQYF. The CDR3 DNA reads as TGTGCCAGCAGCTTAACCGGGAGTACAGATACGCAGTATTTT.

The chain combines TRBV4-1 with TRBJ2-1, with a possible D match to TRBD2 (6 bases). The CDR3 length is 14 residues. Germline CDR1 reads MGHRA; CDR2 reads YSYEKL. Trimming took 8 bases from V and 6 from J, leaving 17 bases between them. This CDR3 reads CASPYGAGINEQFF. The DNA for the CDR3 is TGCGCCAGCCCGTATGGGGCGGGGATCAATGAGCAGTTCTTC.

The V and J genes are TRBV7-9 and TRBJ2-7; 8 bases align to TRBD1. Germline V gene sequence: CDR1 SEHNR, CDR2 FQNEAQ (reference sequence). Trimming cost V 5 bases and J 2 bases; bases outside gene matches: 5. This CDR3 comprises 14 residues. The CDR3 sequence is CASSPDREPYEQYF. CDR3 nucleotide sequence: TGTGCCAGCAGCCCGGACAGGGAACCCTACGAGCAGTACTTC.

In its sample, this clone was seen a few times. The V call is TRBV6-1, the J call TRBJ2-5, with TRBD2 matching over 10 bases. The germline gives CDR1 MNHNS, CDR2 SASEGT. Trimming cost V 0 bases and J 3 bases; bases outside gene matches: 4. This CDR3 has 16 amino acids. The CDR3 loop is CASSEALLAGEETQYF. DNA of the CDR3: TGTGCCAGCAGTGAAGCGCTTCTAGCGGGGGAAGAGACCCAGTACTTC.

The CDR3 DNA reads as TGTGCCAGCAGCGGGAGGGGAGAGACCCAGTACTTC. Its translation is CASSGRGETQYF. The rearrangement links TRBV5-4 to TRBJ2-5; 7 nucleotides match TRBD2. CDR1 SGHNT and CDR2 YYREEE come from the germline V gene (reference sequence). The CDR3 is 12 residues long. V lost 4 bases and J lost 4; bases outside the gene matches: 1.

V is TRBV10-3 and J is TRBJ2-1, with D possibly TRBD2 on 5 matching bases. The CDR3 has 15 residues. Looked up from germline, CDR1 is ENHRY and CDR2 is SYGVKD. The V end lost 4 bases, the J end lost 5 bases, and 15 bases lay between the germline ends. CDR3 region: CAISGIGERNNEQFF. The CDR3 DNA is TGTGCCATCAGTGGCATTGGAGAGCGGAACAATGAGCAGTTCTTC.

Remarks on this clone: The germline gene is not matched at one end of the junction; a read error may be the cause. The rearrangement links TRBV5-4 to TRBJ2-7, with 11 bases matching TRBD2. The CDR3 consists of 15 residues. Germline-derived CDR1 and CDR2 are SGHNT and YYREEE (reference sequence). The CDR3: CASSLATSGSYEQSF. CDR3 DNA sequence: TGTGCCAGCAGCTTGGCAACTAGCGGGAGTTACGAGCAGTCCTTC.

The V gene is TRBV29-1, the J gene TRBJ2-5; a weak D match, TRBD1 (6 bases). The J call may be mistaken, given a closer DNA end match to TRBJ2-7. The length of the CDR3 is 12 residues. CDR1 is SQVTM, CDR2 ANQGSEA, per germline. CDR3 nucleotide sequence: TGCAGCGCCACCGGACAGTCCTACGAGCAGTACTTC. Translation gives CSATGQSYEQYF.

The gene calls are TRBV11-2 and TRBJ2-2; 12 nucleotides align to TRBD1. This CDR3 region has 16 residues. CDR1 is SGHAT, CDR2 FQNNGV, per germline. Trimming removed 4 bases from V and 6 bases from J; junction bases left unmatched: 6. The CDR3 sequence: CASSSLGQGASGELFF. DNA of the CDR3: TGTGCCAGCAGCTCGTTGGGACAGGGGGCGTCCGGGGAGCTGTTTTTT.